Following are 6 T cell receptor beta chains from one sample sequenced in a study of shared clonotypes between healthy human individuals. Terminally differentiated effector memory CD45RA+ cells were left out of the naive CD8 fraction, which was CD45RO-negative and positively selected for CCR7. The data were produced by immunoSEQ multiplex PCR, yet TCRdb's version contains in-frame clones alone and is incomplete. The sample holds about 680,000 clones, 92% seen once. Input material: naive CD8+ T cells sorted from blood. Every receptor here comes from a man aged 25 to 40 in good health.

The CDR3 spells CASSFGQGGRTEAFF. In DNA, the CDR3 is TGCGCCAGCAGCTTCGGACAGGGGGGAAGGACTGAAGCTTTCTTT. The rearrangement uses TRBV5-1 and TRBJ1-1; 10 nucleotides line up with TRBD1. The germline V gene has CDR1 SGHRS and CDR2 YFSETQ. V gave up 2 bases and J gave up 5 bases; unmatched junction bases: 6. This CDR3 contains 15 residues.

The chain is built from TRBV10-3 and TRBJ2-1; no clear D gene. V lost 6 bases and J 8 bases, leaving 11 bases between the germline ends. Germline V gene lookup returns CDR1 ENHRY and CDR2 SYGVKD. This CDR3 has 12 residues. The CDR3 region has the DNA TGTGCCATCAGCGATTATATCGATGAGCAGTTCTTC. Its translation is CAISDYIDEQFF.

This chain uses TRBV27 with TRBJ2-1; D not certain. In germline, CDR1 is MNHEY, CDR2 SMNVEV (reference sequence). The CDR3 runs 13 residues. The ends were cut back, 6 bases at V and 9 bases at J, with 15 bases in the middle. The chain's CDR3 is CASRIYGRGEQFF. In DNA, the CDR3 is TGTGCCAGCAGGATATACGGAAGAGGTGAGCAGTTCTTC.

This chain connects TRBV29-1 to TRBJ2-1; D remains ambiguous. Germline V gives CDR1 SQVTM, CDR2 ANQGSEA. V was pared by 6 bases and J by 4 bases, with 16 bases between. The CDR3 totals 14 residues. The CDR3 spells CSVPSPLDYNEQFF. Written as DNA, the CDR3 is TGCAGCGTCCCGTCACCGCTTGATTACAATGAGCAGTTCTTC.

The J gene is TRBJ2-7, the V gene TRBV2, with 8 positions matching TRBD1. With V trimmed by 1 base and J by 2 bases, 4 bases remained unmatched. The germline gives CDR1 SNHLY, CDR2 FYNNEI. The CDR3 loop spans 15 amino acids. Written as DNA, the CDR3 is TGTGCCAGCAGTGAAGGGGACAGGTATACCTACGAGCAGTACTTC. Protein sequence: CASSEGDRYTYEQYF. Supplemented by reference TRBV2 and TRBJ2-7, the full variable domain reads EPEVTQTPSHQVTQMGQEVILRCVPISNHLYFYWYRQILGQKVEFLVSFYNNEISEKSEIFDDQFSVERPDGSNFTLKIRSTKLEDSAMYFCASSEGDRYTYEQYFGPGTRLTVT.

This sequence joins TRBV27 and TRBJ2-1; TRBD1 agrees at 8 bases. With V trimmed by 4 bases and J by 13 bases, 12 bases remained unmatched. The CDR3 sequence is 14 residues long. From germline, CDR1 is MNHEY and CDR2 SMNVEV (reference sequence). The CDR3 here is CASSSRTTGERQFF. The CDR3 coding sequence is TGTGCCAGCAGTTCCCGCACGACAGGGGAGCGACAGTTCTTC.